This TCR beta chain was found in a study of blood T cell repertoires in COVID-19. This clone was observed a few times. CDR3 length: 13 residues. CDR1 is LNHDA, CDR2 SQIVND, per germline (reference sequence). Deletions cut 4 bases from V and 1 base from J, with 7 bases between. Sequencing was performed with immunoSEQ multiplex PCR; in TCRdb, only in-frame clones are kept and a portion is missing. The table records some 120,000 clones, 70% to 85% of them present only once. The receptor's source is a woman aged 45-59 years with acute or convalescent COVID-19. The V and J genes are TRBV19 and TRBJ1-1; D gene uncertain. Specimen: peripheral blood. The CDR3 DNA reads as TGTGCCAGTAGTAAGGGAGCGAACACTGAAGCTTTCTTT. Amino acid sequence: CASSKGANTEAFF.